The present TCR beta chain was sequenced within a study of high-grade serous ovarian cancer treatment subgroups. Study overall: Samples averaged 14,192 reads and 7,500 or so unique TCR beta rearrangements.

Tumor tissue was taken before any definitive surgery or chemotherapy was given. General study findings and limits: Bulk tumor TCR sequencing gave no spatial information. Different patients shared almost no repertoire; same-patient tumors shared about 0.11 to 0.85. CDR1 and CDR2 were left unanalyzed; analyses focused on CDR3.

To note about this clone: Its specificity is not known.

The germline V gene has CDR1 SGHRS and CDR2 YFSETQ. V shed 3 bases, J shed 6 bases, and the junction held 9 bases outside the gene matches. This CDR3 region has 14 residues. Here immunoSEQ multiplex PCR was the method, and the copy in TCRdb shows in-frame clones only, minus some. The repertoire holds under 10,000 clones, approximately 72% seen once, with nearly 6% in the top ten. The chain is built from TRBV5-1 and TRBJ2-7; 7 nucleotides line up with TRBD1. Sequencing input: tumor tissue. This TCR derives from a human donor with high-grade serous ovarian cancer. The CDR3 loop reads CASSSWTGTSEQYF. The DNA of the CDR3 is TGCGCCAGCAGCTCTTGGACAGGAACGAGCGAGCAGTACTTC. Full variable domain (missing parts from reference TRBV5-1 and TRBJ2-7): KAGVTQTPRYLIKTRGQQVTLSCSPISGHRSVSWYQQTPGQGLQFLFEYFSETQRNKGNFPGRFSGRQFSNSRSEMNVSTLELGDSALYLCASSSWTGTSEQYFGPGTRLTVT.